The 21 T cell receptor beta chains below come from one sample, sequenced in a study of blood T cell repertoires in COVID-19 (dated by TCRdb to the early 2020s). The library was generated by the immunoSEQ multiplex PCR assay. TCRdb took this table from immuneACCESS and kept in-frame rearrangements with V and J called. Such tables lack part of the clones; where checked against another copy, unresolved V genes explain under half of the gap, and the rest is unexplained. The table for this sample lists around 110,000 clones; approximately 80% of them were counted only once. Roughly 6.2% of the sample is in the top ten clones. The sample taken for sequencing was peripheral blood. All receptors derive from a man older than 75 with COVID-19, enrolled during active disease.

V and J are TRBV19 and TRBJ1-4, with 7 bases matching TRBD1. Trimming at V came to 5 bases and at J to 3 bases, leaving 15 bases not matched to a gene. The CDR3 totals 18 residues. The germline gives CDR1 LNHDA, CDR2 SQIVND (reference sequence). CDR3 sequence (DNA): TGTGCCAGTAGTCAACCGGGACAGCTACTTGGTGCTAATGAAAAACTGTTTTTT. Amino acids: CASSQPGQLLGANEKLFF.

This clone was counted only a few times. The genes are TRBV5-1 and TRBJ2-7; a weak D match, TRBD1 (5 bases). The V gene's germline CDR1 is SGHRS and CDR2 YFSETQ. The V end lost 0 bases, the J end lost 6 bases, and 13 bases lay between the germline ends. This CDR3 comprises 14 residues. The CDR3 loop reads CASSLVPGPGEQYF. The CDR3, as DNA: TGCGCCAGCAGCTTGGTTCCAGGGCCCGGCGAGCAGTACTTC. Drawing the rest from reference TRBV5-1 and TRBJ2-7, the complete variable domain is KAGVTQTPRYLIKTRGQQVTLSCSPISGHRSVSWYQQTPGQGLQFLFEYFSETQRNKGNFPGRFSGRQFSNSRSEMNVSTLELGDSALYLCASSLVPGPGEQYFGPGTRLTVT.

V is TRBV7-8 and J is TRBJ2-5, with TRBD2 as a possible D gene (7 bases). Germline lookup yields CDR1 SGHVS and CDR2 FQNEAQ. Trimming removed 6 bases at V and 3 bases at J, with 20 bases between. This CDR3 region has 16 residues. The DNA of the CDR3 is TGTGCCAGCAGACCTAGGGGGGGAGCTGGGGAAGAGACCCAGTACTTC. Its protein is CASRPRGGAGEETQYF.

This rearrangement joins TRBV9 to TRBJ2-2, with TRBD2 identical over 10 bases. The CDR3 spans 16 residues. CDR1 and CDR2 (germline): SGDLS, YYNGEE. V lost 0 bases and J lost 1; bases outside the gene matches: 0. DNA for the CDR3: TGTGCCAGCAGCGTAGGACTAGCGGGGAACACCGGGGAGCTGTTTTTT. Protein: CASSVGLAGNTGELFF.

The gene calls are TRBV30 and TRBJ2-7, with a tentative D call TRBD1 (6 bases). CDR3 length equals 14 residues. Trimming took 3 bases from V and 6 from J, leaving 18 bases between them. The germline gives CDR1 GTSNPN, CDR2 SVGIG (reference sequence). CDR3 amino acids: CAWSNAPYRVEQYF. The DNA of the CDR3 is TGTGCCTGGAGCAACGCGCCATACAGGGTCGAGCAGTACTTC.

The chain's CDR3 is CASTGHSGANVLTF. The CDR3 DNA is TGTGCCAGCACCGGTCACTCTGGGGCCAACGTCCTGACTTTC. J is TRBJ2-6 and V is TRBV28, with unresolved D. Trimming took off 7 bases at V and 0 bases at J, with 7 bases between the two ends. The CDR3 has 14 residues. Germline CDR1 is MDHEN and CDR2 is SYDVKM.

This chain links TRBV28 with TRBJ2-3; TRBD2 agrees at 12 bases. The V gene end was trimmed by 6 bases and the J gene end by 6 bases; junction bases not matched to a gene: 10. Germline-derived CDR1 and CDR2 are MDHEN and SYDVKM. CDR3 length: 16 residues. Written as DNA, the CDR3 is TGTGCCAGCAGAACGACTAGCGGGGGAGGACCGGATACGCAGTATTTT. This encodes CASRTTSGGGPDTQYF.

This clone has a handful of counts. This chain links TRBV12-3 or TRBV12-4 with TRBJ2-2; 7 bases are a match to TRBD2. The CDR3 is 12 amino acids. V lost 8 bases and J lost 5; bases outside the gene matches: 2. The CDR3 spells CASRGETGELFF. CDR3 DNA sequence: TGTGCCAGCCGGGGGGAGACCGGGGAGCTGTTTTTT.

CDR3: CASSLTGTYGYTF. The CDR3 DNA follows: TGTGCCAGTAGCTTGACAGGGACCTATGGCTACACCTTC. The genes are TRBV19 and TRBJ1-2, with 7 positions matching TRBD1. The V gene end was trimmed by 6 bases and the J gene end by 4 bases; junction bases not matched to a gene: 5. Germline V lookup: CDR1 LNHDA, CDR2 SQIVND (reference sequence). The length of the CDR3 is 13 residues.

The chain joins TRBV28 to TRBJ2-1; perhaps TRBD2 as D (5 bases). The CDR3 loop spans 16 amino acids. Germline values: CDR1 MDHEN, CDR2 SYDVKM. Between the trimmed V and J ends, which lost 3 bases and 6 bases, there was a span of 18 bases. CDR3 nucleotide sequence: TGTGCCAGCAGTTTTGAGGGCCGCAGCCCATTCAATGAGCAGTTCTTC. The encoded protein is CASSFEGRSPFNEQFF.

This chain joins TRBV19 and TRBJ2-7; 10 bases align to TRBD1. V was pared by 6 bases and J by 6 bases, with 14 bases of the junction left unmatched. The CDR3 extends over 16 amino acids. The germline V gene has CDR1 LNHDA and CDR2 SQIVND (reference sequence). The CDR3 reads CASSPLGDRGRREQYF. In DNA form, the CDR3 reads TGTGCCAGTAGCCCCCTGGGGGACAGGGGAAGACGCGAGCAGTACTTC.

CDR3: CASSSGLAGLQETQYF. The CDR3 nucleotides are TGTGCCAGCAGCTCAGGACTAGCGGGGCTCCAAGAGACCCAGTACTTC. The genes are TRBV7-2 and TRBJ2-5; 12 bases map to TRBD2. This CDR3 spans 16 amino acids. CDR1 SGHTA and CDR2 FQGNSA come from the germline V gene. The V and J ends lost 4 bases and 1 base, in that order; junction bases with no gene match: 4.

The chain links TRBV5-1 to TRBJ2-3; D is uncertain. The CDR3 totals 16 residues. Germline V lookup: CDR1 SGHRS, CDR2 YFSETQ. V lost 0 bases, J lost 0 bases, and 11 bases lay in between. The CDR3 loop reads CASSLGLITSTDTQYF. The CDR3, as DNA: TGCGCCAGCAGCTTGGGCCTAATTACTAGCACAGATACGCAGTATTTT.

The V gene is TRBV7-3, the J gene TRBJ2-1, with 7 bases that match TRBD2. This CDR3 contains 17 residues. J gave up 6 bases and V 0 bases, and 11 bases lay outside the gene matches. Germline V gene data show CDR1 as SGHTA and CDR2 as FQGTGA. The CDR3 here is CASSLTWGSGFLNEQFF. The CDR3 DNA follows: TGTGCCAGCAGCTTAACGTGGGGTAGCGGGTTTCTCAATGAGCAGTTCTTC.

The chain uses TRBV24-1 and TRBJ1-2, with unresolved D. With 2 bases removed from V and 7 bases from J, the gap between germline ends came to 13 bases. The CDR3 consists of 14 residues. Germline CDR1 KGHDR, CDR2 SFDVKD. The CDR3 region has the DNA TGTGCCACCAGTGATTCGGGCGGGCGGGGTGGCTACACCTTC. It yields the protein CATSDSGGRGGYTF.

This clone was counted a few times. This CDR3 is CASSMTGTEAFF. The CDR3 nucleotides read TGTGCCAGTAGTATGACAGGAACTGAAGCTTTCTTT. The J gene is TRBJ1-1, the V gene TRBV19, with D tentatively TRBD1 (6 bases). Between the trimmed V and J ends, which lost 3 bases and 5 bases, there was a span of 7 bases. CDR3 size: 12 residues. CDR1 and CDR2 from the germline V gene are LNHDA and SQIVND (reference sequence).

The V and J genes are TRBV7-9 and TRBJ1-2, with 7 positions matching TRBD1. Per germline, CDR1 SEHNR and CDR2 FQNEAQ (reference sequence). Trimming at V came to 5 bases and at J to 10 bases, leaving 7 bases not matched to a gene. This CDR3 has 12 residues. CDR3 sequence (DNA): TGTGCCAGCAGCCCACAGGGGATGATCTACACCTTC. Protein: CASSPQGMIYTF. The entire variable domain, with the rest obtained from reference TRBV7-9 and TRBJ1-2, is as follows: DTGVSQNPRHKITKRGQNVTFRCDPISEHNRLYWYRQTLGQGPEFLTYFQNEAQLEKSRLLSDRFSAERPKGSFSTLEIQRTEQGDSAMYLCASSPQGMIYTFGSGTRLTVV.

The chain links TRBV2 to TRBJ2-3; D is unresolved. CDR1 is SNHLY, CDR2 FYNNEI, per germline. There are 13 residues in the CDR3. The V gene lost 4 bases and the J gene lost 2 bases, with 7 bases spanning the gap. CDR3 loop: CASSGGDTDTQYF. CDR3 sequence (DNA): TGTGCCAGCAGTGGCGGCGACACAGATACGCAGTATTTT.

The chain is built from TRBV6-5 and TRBJ2-1; D not certain. Germline CDR1 and CDR2: MNHEY and SVGAGI. The CDR3 totals 14 residues. The V end lost 7 bases, the J end lost 0 bases, and 10 bases lay between the germline ends. The CDR3 DNA sequence: TGTGCCAGCACAGGTGGCTACTCCTACAATGAGCAGTTCTTC. It encodes CASTGGYSYNEQFF.

This chain links TRBV7-2 with TRBJ2-1; 10 positions match TRBD2. Germline V lookup: CDR1 SGHTA, CDR2 FQGNSA. The CDR3 has 19 residues. V lost 3 bases, J lost 0 bases, and 11 bases stayed unmatched. The CDR3 sequence: CASSLAGLAHQSSYNEQFF. Here the CDR3 DNA reads TGTGCCAGCAGCTTGGCGGGACTAGCGCACCAAAGCTCCTACAATGAGCAGTTCTTC. The variable domain in full, with the rest retrieved from reference TRBV7-2 and TRBJ2-1, is GAGVSQSPSNKVTEKGKDVELRCDPISGHTALYWYRQSLGQGLEFLIYFQGNSAPDKSGLPSDRFSAERTGGSVSTLTIQRTQQEDSAVYLCASSLAGLAHQSSYNEQFFGPGTRLTVL.

The J gene is TRBJ2-5, the V gene TRBV9; tentatively, D is TRBD1 (6 bases). CDR3 size: 15 residues. Germline V gives CDR1 SGDLS, CDR2 YYNGEE. The V end lost 7 bases, the J end lost 2 bases, and 18 bases lay between the germline ends. The CDR3 reads CASSRIQGFQETQYF. The CDR3 DNA reads as TGTGCCAGCTCCCGGATACAGGGTTTTCAAGAGACCCAGTACTTC.